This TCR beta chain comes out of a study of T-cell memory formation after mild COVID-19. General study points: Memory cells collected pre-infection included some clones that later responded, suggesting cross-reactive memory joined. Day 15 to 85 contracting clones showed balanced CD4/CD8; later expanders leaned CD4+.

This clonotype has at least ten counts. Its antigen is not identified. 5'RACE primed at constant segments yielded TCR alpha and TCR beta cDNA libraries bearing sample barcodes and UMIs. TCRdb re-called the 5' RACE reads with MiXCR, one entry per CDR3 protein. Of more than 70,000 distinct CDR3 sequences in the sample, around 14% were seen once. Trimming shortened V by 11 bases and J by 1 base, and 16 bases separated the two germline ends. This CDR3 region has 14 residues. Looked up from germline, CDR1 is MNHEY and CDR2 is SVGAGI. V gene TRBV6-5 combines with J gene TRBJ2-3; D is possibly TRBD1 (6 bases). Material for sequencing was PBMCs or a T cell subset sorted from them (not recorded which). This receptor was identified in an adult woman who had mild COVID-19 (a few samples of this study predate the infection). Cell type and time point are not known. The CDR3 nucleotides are TGTGCCTCATCCCCACAGGGCCGCACAGATACGCAGTATTTT. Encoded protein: CASSPQGRTDTQYF.